This T cell receptor (beta chain) was identified in a study of T cell clones after liver transplantation. Study-wide background: As an antigen-independent comparator, third-party-reactive TCRbeta sequences came from pre-transplant mixed lymphocyte reactions. Subjects received no induction therapy and standard immunosuppression until randomization at 12-24 months post-transplant.

A note on this clone: The antigen is not known.

The CDR3 loop spans 13 amino acids. CDR1 and CDR2 from the germline V gene are LGHNA and YSLEER. V lost 0 bases and J 3 bases, leaving 5 bases between the germline ends. TCRdb's table, derived via immunoSEQ multiplex PCR, lists solely in-frame clones and lacks some. There are roughly 100,000 clones in the sample; around 80% occur only once, and approximately 2.9% lies in the top ten. Overall study findings and caveats: Donor-reactive sequences fell more than third party-reactive ones, suggesting partial deletion.

The source material was CD4+ T cells from blood, sampled approximately 45 months after liver transplant. The chain employs TRBV4-3 and TRBJ1-1; D not resolved. This TCR was sampled from a human patient who received a liver transplant. Some T cells may arise from the graft donor. As DNA, the CDR3 is TGCGCCAGCAGCCAAGATGATGACACTGAAGCTTTCTTT. It is translated as CASSQDDDTEAFF.